This T cell receptor beta chain is drawn from a study of blood T cell repertoires in COVID-19. CDR3 length: 16 residues. Germline V gene lookup returns CDR1 KGHDR and CDR2 SFDVKD. The J segment lost 5 bases and the V segment lost 3 bases, leaving 8 bases of the junction unmatched. Produced via immunoSEQ multiplex PCR; TCRdb's table is partial and in-frame only. The top ten hold around 25% of the sample, which has about 45,000 clones, approximately 90% seen once. The sequencing sample was made of peripheral blood. This TCR came from a woman older than 75 in a cohort sampled during active or convalescent COVID-19. V gene TRBV24-1 combines with J gene TRBJ2-1; TRBD2 matches at 8 bases. The CDR3 region has the DNA TGTGCCACCAGTGATCATGGCGGGGGGCGAAACAATGAGCAGTTCTTC. This gives the protein CATSDHGGGRNNEQFF.